This T cell receptor beta chain was sequenced during a study of blood T cell repertoires in COVID-19. In the original workflow: Amplification of reference gene primers was used by the study to estimate nucleated cell counts. Some clones are missing from TCRdb's copy, which holds only in-frame ones; the method was immunoSEQ multiplex PCR. For V, J and clone size, that table is used; D and trimming come from the DNA. Of 200,000 to 250,000 clones listed, 80% to 90% are singletons. The CDR3 covers 17 residues. Sequencing was carried out using peripheral blood. This clonotype was obtained from a woman aged 55-69 years who had recovered from COVID-19. The chain combines TRBV7-5 with TRBJ2-7; TRBD1 is taken as the D call from the table, unchecked against the DNA. TRBV7-5 is given as a pseudogene. The CDR3, as DNA: TGTGCCAGAAGCTTAGCCTCGGCTCGACAGGTTACCTACGAGCAGTACTTC. Translated: CARSLASARQVTYEQYF.